What follows are 24 T cell receptor gamma chains derived from one specimen sequenced in a study of γδ T cells in repeated Plasmodium falciparum infection. Bulk repertoires came from Vgamma9/Vdelta2+ or Vdelta2-negative gammadelta T cells flow-sorted from PBMC. TCRdb re-processed the multiplex PCR reads using CATT. The sample lists tens of thousands of gamma-chain clones, 3% occurring once. Sequencing input: gamma-delta T cells from blood. The receptors shown here come from a pool of human donors (malaria-infected and uninfected, not separated).

About this clone: TCRdb lists the protein of a much larger clone for this DNA, which differs at residue 13, so this is likely a read error; the protein given here is translated from the DNA itself. The chain combines TRGV2 with TRGJP1. The J gene was not available in TCRdb and was assigned here by matching the DNA to germline segments. The CDR3 is 18 residues long. The germline CDR1 and CDR2 sequences are EGSNGY and YDSYNSKV. The CDR3 spells CATSQMALKYTTSWFKIF. The CDR3 region has the DNA TGTGCCACCTCCCAGATGGCTCTTAAATATACCACTAGTTGGTTCAAGATATTT.

This clone has only a few counts. TCRdb's listed protein matches a much larger clone and diverges from this DNA's translation at residue 10, likely through a read error; the protein shown comes from the DNA. The chain carries TRGV9 and TRGJP. No J gene was available from TCRdb, and it was assigned here by a germline match of the DNA. CDR3 size: 17 residues. Germline CDR1 is GITISATS and CDR2 is ISYDGTV (reference sequence). CDR3 nucleotides: TGTGCCTTGTGGGACCATGATCAAGAGTTTGGCAAAAAAATCAAGGTATTT. Its protein is CALWDHDQEFGKKIKVF.

Comments on this clone: This likely came from a read error, as a far larger clone is one base away. This chain uses TRGV2 with TRGJP2. TCRdb supplies no J gene; here it was assigned by aligning the nucleotide sequence to germline. The CDR3 totals 14 residues. Per the germline V gene, CDR1 is EGSNGY and CDR2 is YDSYNSKV. CDR3: CATWEGSSDWIKTF. As DNA, the CDR3 is TGTGCCACCTGGGAGGGTAGTAGCGATTGGATCAAGACGTTT.

Concerning this clone itself: This likely came from a read error, as a far larger clone is one base away. This same CDR3 is encoded by further DNA sequences in the sample. V and J are TRGV9 and TRGJP. The J gene was not available in TCRdb and was assigned here by matching the DNA to germline segments. CDR1 and CDR2 (germline): GITISATS, ISYDGTV (reference sequence). This CDR3 region has 18 residues. The CDR3 bases are TGTGCTTTGTGGGAGGTGCGGAGAGGAGAGTTGGGCAAAAAAATCAAGGTATTT. Encoded protein: CALWEVRRGELGKKIKVF.

A remark on this clone: For this DNA, TCRdb reports the protein of a much larger clone, which diverges at residue 15, most likely from a read error; the protein presented here is translated directly from the DNA. No J gene was named, though the V gene is TRGV9. The CDR3 runs to 17 residues. From germline, CDR1 is GITISATS and CDR2 ISYDGTV (reference sequence). CDR3 in amino acids: CALWEVHVELGKKIEVF. The CDR3 DNA sequence: TGTGCCTTGTGGGAGGTGCACGTGGAGTTGGGCAAAAAAATCGAGGTATTT.

This clone occurred many times. This likely reflects a read error, since a far larger clone is one base away. The identical CDR3 is also encoded by other nucleotide sequences in the sample. The rearrangement links TRGV8 to TRGJ1 or TRGJ2. The J gene, absent from TCRdb, was called here by matching the DNA to germline. Germline V gene sequence: CDR1 VENAVY, CDR2 YDSYNSRV. Trimming at V came to 2 bases and at J to 8 bases, leaving 12 bases not matched to a gene. The CDR3 sequence is 14 residues long. The CDR3 bases are TGTGCCACCTGGGATAATTCGAACCGGGATAAGAAACTCTTT. This sequence encodes CATWDNSNRDKKLF.

This clone was observed a handful of times. For this DNA, TCRdb reports the protein of a much larger clone, which diverges at residue 16, most likely from a read error; the protein presented here is translated directly from the DNA. No call exists for the J gene, whereas the V gene is TRGV9. Germline V lookup: CDR1 GITISATS, CDR2 ISYDGTV (reference sequence). There are 17 residues in the CDR3. The CDR3 loop reads CALWDHDQELGKKIKLF. CDR3 coding DNA: TGTGCCTTGTGGGACCATGATCAAGAGTTGGGCAAAAAAATCAAGTTATTT.

The chain uses TRGV2 and TRGJ1 or TRGJ2. TCRdb gives no J gene; it was assigned here by matching the DNA to germline. The CDR3 is 15 residues long. Trimming at V came to 5 bases and at J to 4 bases, leaving 14 bases not matched to a gene. Germline CDR1 is EGSNGY and CDR2 is YDSYNSKV. The CDR3 sequence: CATWVSGPKYYKKLF. The DNA of the CDR3 is TGTGCCACCTGGGTTTCGGGGCCTAAATATTATAAGAAACTCTTT.

This clone was picked up many times. A far larger clone is just one base off, so this is likely a read error. Other nucleotide sequences in the sample specify the same CDR3. This rearrangement joins TRGV9 to TRGJP. The J gene is absent in TCRdb and was assigned here via DNA matching to germline. Per germline, CDR1 GITISATS and CDR2 ISYDGTV (reference sequence). CDR3 size: 15 residues. CDR3: CALWEPPVGKKIKVF. The CDR3 region has the DNA TGCGCCTTGTGGGAGCCCCCGGTGGGCAAAAAAATCAAGGTATTT.

This clone has just a few counts. This likely stems from a read error, as it lies one base from a far larger clone. Additional DNA sequences in this sample encode the identical CDR3. The V gene is TRGV2, the J gene TRGJ1 or TRGJ2. The J gene, not given by TCRdb, was assigned here from a germline match of the nucleotide sequence. The CDR3 covers 14 residues. Per germline, CDR1 EGSNGY and CDR2 YDSYNSKV. V shed 1 base and J 7 bases; nucleotides not matched to a gene: 10. In DNA form, the CDR3 reads TGTGCCACCTGGGACGGCCCTAAGGGCTATAAGAAACTCTTT. Translated, it gives CATWDGPKGYKKLF.

This clone occurred many times. The chain employs TRGV3 and TRGJ1 or TRGJ2. Looked up from germline, CDR1 is VTNTFY and CDR2 is YDVSTARD (reference sequence). V was clipped by 1 base and J by 2 bases; unmatched bases: 11. The CDR3 contains 16 residues. The CDR3 nucleotides are TGTGCCACCTGGGACAGATTCCCCCCGCATTATTATAAGAAACTCTTT. Translated: CATWDRFPPHYYKKLF.

This clone was detected a few times. The TCRdb protein comes from a much larger clone and disagrees with this DNA's translation at residue 3, likely due to a read error; the protein given here is derived from the DNA. J is TRGJ1 or TRGJ2 and V is TRGV4. CDR1 and CDR2 (germline): EGSTGY, YDSYTSSV. This CDR3 has 13 residues. The CDR3 protein is CAPWVPNYYKKLF. The CDR3 DNA sequence: TGTGCCCCCTGGGTACCGAATTATTATAAGAAACTCTTT.

This clone was picked up many times. The protein TCRdb lists belongs to a much larger clone and differs from this DNA's translation at residue 4, which points to a read error; the protein shown is made from the DNA. The chain links TRGV4 to TRGJ1 or TRGJ2. Since TCRdb gives no J gene, matching the DNA to germline was used here to assign it. The CDR3 consists of 14 residues. Germline CDR1 and CDR2: EGSTGY and YDSYTSSV. The DNA of the CDR3 is TGTGCCACCAGGGATGGTCTGGATTATTATAAGAAACTCTTT. Protein product: CATRDGLDYYKKLF.

Of note for this clone: This DNA's translation and the protein TCRdb lists, from a much larger clone, do not match at residue 7, likely due to a read error; the protein shown is translated from the DNA. The gene calls are TRGV4 and TRGJ1 or TRGJ2. Germline lookup yields CDR1 EGSTGY and CDR2 YDSYTSSV. The CDR3 extends over 14 amino acids. Trimming took 0 bases from V and 4 from J; bases not matched to a gene: 6. The CDR3 region has the DNA TGTGCCACCTGGGATGGGCATGGATATTATAAGAAACTCTTT. Translated: CATWDGHGYYKKLF.

Worth noting for this clone: TCRdb has a much larger clone's protein, which differs at residue 10 from the translation of this DNA, likely because of a read error; what is shown is the protein translated from the DNA. The rearrangement uses TRGV3 and TRGJP2. The J gene, missing from TCRdb, was assigned here through DNA to germline matching. Germline assignment: CDR1 VTNTFY and CDR2 YDVSTARD (reference sequence). The length of the CDR3 is 13 residues. The CDR3 protein is CATWRYSDWFKTF. Written as DNA, the CDR3 is TGTGCCACCTGGCGTTATAGTGATTGGTTCAAGACGTTT.

Turning to this clone: A single base is all that separates this from a far larger clone, so a read error is likely. At the DNA level, this CDR3 is encoded by other sequences in the same sample as well. This chain connects TRGV4 to TRGJ1 or TRGJ2. The J gene, not given by TCRdb, was assigned here from a germline match of the nucleotide sequence. This CDR3 comprises 15 residues. Germline V gene sequence: CDR1 EGSTGY, CDR2 YDSYTSSV. CDR3 nucleotides: TGCGCCACCTGGGATGGGCCGGTTCATTATTATAAGAAACTCTTT. It specifies CATWDGPVHYYKKLF.

This clone came up a few times. The mismatch at residue 11 between this DNA's translation and the TCRdb protein of a much larger clone likely reflects a read error; the protein shown is translated from the DNA. The rearrangement uses TRGV3 and TRGJ1 or TRGJ2. The CDR3 loop spans 14 amino acids. The V gene's germline CDR1 is VTNTFY and CDR2 YDVSTARD (reference sequence). The CDR3 here is CATWDRVVYYNKLF. The CDR3 DNA is TGTGCCACCTGGGACAGGGTCGTTTATTATAATAAACTCTTT.

This clone was detected a few times. TCRdb's entry gives the protein of a much larger clone, which mismatches this DNA's translation at residue 5, likely from a read error; the protein reported here is translated from the DNA. The chain combines TRGV9 with TRGJ1 or TRGJ2. The CDR3 extends over 14 amino acids. CDR1 is GITISATS and CDR2 is ISYDGTV in the germline V gene (reference sequence). For the CDR3, the DNA is TGTGCCTTGTGGGGGGTGGGTCGGAATTATAAGAAACTCTTT. It specifies CALWGVGRNYKKLF.

Many counts were recorded for this clone. A far larger clone lies a single base away; this is likely a read error. The chain carries TRGV8 and TRGJ1 or TRGJ2. The CDR3 covers 11 residues. The germline V gene encodes CDR1 VENAVY and CDR2 YDSYNSRV. The CDR3 DNA follows: TGCGCCACCTGGGGCCGAACGAAGAAACTCTTT. It is translated as CATWGRTKKLF.

This clone was observed at least ten times. The amino acid sequence in TCRdb belongs to a much larger clone and departs from this DNA's translation at residue 9, likely a sequencing read error; the sequence shown is translated from the DNA. The V call is TRGV5, the J call TRGJ1 or TRGJ2. Trimming removed 0 bases from V and 6 bases from J; junction bases left unmatched: 11. Germline V gene sequence: CDR1 VINAFY, CDR2 YDVSNSKD. This CDR3 contains 15 residues. The CDR3 reads CATWDRPLRRYKKLF. The DNA of the CDR3 is TGTGCCACCTGGGACAGGCCCCTCCGGCGTTATAAGAAACTCTTT.

This clone was seen repeatedly, ten times or more. The translation of this DNA and the TCRdb protein of a much larger clone differ at residue 9, probably owing to a read error; the protein shown here is translated from the DNA. V gene TRGV5 combines with J gene TRGJ1 or TRGJ2. Germline trimming cut 0 bases from V and 3 bases from J; bases unmatched to any gene: 14. In germline, CDR1 is VINAFY, CDR2 YDVSNSKD. The CDR3 contains 17 residues. CDR3: CATWDRPVRQAYYKKLF. CDR3 bases: TGTGCCACCTGGGACAGGCCCGTTAGACAAGCTTATTATAAGAAACTCTTT.

As concerns this clone: A single base is all that separates this from a far larger clone, so a read error is likely. This specimen includes other DNA sequences encoding the same CDR3. The gene calls are TRGV9 and TRGJ1 or TRGJ2. Here the J gene came from matching the DNA to germline, since TCRdb omits it. The CDR3 totals 10 residues. Per germline, CDR1 GITISATS and CDR2 ISYDGTV (reference sequence). The CDR3 nucleotides read TGTGCTTTGTGGGAGTTGCAGAAACTCTTT. It encodes CALWELQKLF.

The sample holds many counts of this clone. This sequence may be a read error, since a much larger clone differs from it by one base. The same CDR3 can be traced to other DNA sequences in this sample. The chain joins TRGV4 to TRGJ1 or TRGJ2. Germline V gene sequence: CDR1 EGSTGY, CDR2 YDSYTSSV. The J segment lost 8 bases and the V segment lost 0 bases, leaving 4 bases of the junction unmatched. There are 12 residues in the CDR3. This CDR3 reads CATWDGHHKKLF. The CDR3 DNA reads TGTGCCACCTGGGATGGGCACCATAAGAAACTCTTT.

Notes on this clone: TCRdb records a much larger clone's protein for this DNA, with a difference at residue 9 that likely arises from a read error; the protein given is the translation of the DNA. The V call is TRGV9, the J call TRGJP. The J gene is absent in TCRdb and was assigned here via DNA matching to germline. V trimming: 0 bases; J trimming: 6 bases; junction bases outside the gene matches: 8. This CDR3 contains 18 residues. The germline V gene has CDR1 GITISATS and CDR2 ISYDGTV (reference sequence). CDR3 sequence reads: CALWEVGSRELGKKIKVF. The CDR3 region has the DNA TGTGCCTTGTGGGAGGTGGGCTCTCGAGAGTTGGGCAAAAAAATCAAGGTATTT.